These 7 T cell receptor beta chains were all obtained from the same sample, sequenced in a study of blood T cell repertoires in COVID-19. TCRdb's table, derived via immunoSEQ multiplex PCR, lists solely in-frame clones and lacks some. The table lists approximately 31,000 clones, roughly 90% of them singletons. Sequencing was done on a sample of peripheral blood. The receptor source for this set is a man between 60 and 75 years old with active COVID-19.

The chain has TRBV3-1 (or the pseudogene TRBV3-2) and TRBJ2-7; TRBD1 agrees at 9 bases. Germline V CDR1 and CDR2: LGHDT, YNNKEL (reference sequence). The CDR3 has 14 amino acids. The junction had 8 bases not matched to a gene; V was cut back by 7 bases and J by 4 bases. The CDR3 here is CASTSGQGDYEQYF. The CDR3 coding sequence is TGTGCCAGCACCTCGGGACAGGGAGATTACGAGCAGTACTTC.

The CDR3 DNA reads TGTGCCACCAGTGATTGGGGGGGCACTGAAGCTTTCTTT. It encodes CATSDWGGTEAFF. V usage is TRBV24-1 and J usage is TRBJ1-1; D is perhaps TRBD1 (5 bases). The V end was cut by 2 bases, the J end by 4 bases, with 7 bases between. This CDR3 spans 13 amino acids. Germline V gene lookup returns CDR1 KGHDR and CDR2 SFDVKD.

This sequence joins TRBV15 and TRBJ2-7; possible D gene TRBD2, 5 bases. Trimming shortened V by 3 bases and J by 2 bases, and 14 bases separated the two germline ends. The CDR3 has 15 amino acids. Germline CDR1 LNHNV, CDR2 YYDKDF (reference sequence). CDR3 DNA: TGTGCCACCAGCAGGGAGGTACACGGGACCTACGAGCAGTACTTC. Amino acid sequence: CATSREVHGTYEQYF. Full variable domain (remainder filled in from reference TRBV15 and TRBJ2-7): DAMVIQNPRYQVTQFGKPVTLSCSQTLNHNVMYWYQQKSSQAPKLLFHYYDKDFNNEADTPDNFQSRRPNTSFCFLDIRSPGLGDTAMYLCATSREVHGTYEQYFGPGTRLTVT.

V is TRBV18 and J is TRBJ1-1; D may be TRBD1 (5 bases). Germline V gene data show CDR1 as KGHSH and CDR2 as LQKENI. This CDR3 is 15 amino acids long. V gave up 2 bases and J gave up 6 bases, with 16 bases separating them. The CDR3 DNA is TGTGCCAGCTCACCAAAGACAGTCCAGGCCGCTGAAGCTTTCTTT. Its protein product is CASSPKTVQAAEAFF.

CDR3 residues: CASNTTGKAFF. The DNA for the CDR3 is TGTGCCAGCAACACGACAGGGAAAGCTTTCTTT. The rearrangement joins TRBV21-1 to TRBJ1-1; TRBD1 is the table's D call and was not checked against the DNA. TRBV21-1 is noted as a pseudogene. The CDR3 spans 11 residues.

The gene calls are TRBV5-1 and TRBJ2-7; D possibly corresponds to TRBD1 (5 bases). Trimming stripped 0 bases from V and 7 bases from J, with 20 bases between. Per germline, CDR1 SGHRS and CDR2 YFSETQ. This CDR3 comprises 16 residues. The CDR3 DNA reads TGCGCCAGCAGCTTGGACGGCACAGGAAAGGGTCGTGAGCAGTACTTC. It yields the protein CASSLDGTGKGREQYF. The full variable domain, with the rest looked up from reference TRBV5-1 and TRBJ2-7, is KAGVTQTPRYLIKTRGQQVTLSCSPISGHRSVSWYQQTPGQGLQFLFEYFSETQRNKGNFPGRFSGRQFSNSRSEMNVSTLELGDSALYLCASSLDGTGKGREQYFGPGTRLTVT.

This clone was detected a few times. This chain joins TRBV7-9 and TRBJ2-3; D not certain. Looked up from germline, CDR1 is SEHNR and CDR2 is FQNEAQ (reference sequence). The V and J ends lost 1 base and 2 bases respectively, with 7 bases between them. The CDR3 contains 14 residues. In DNA, the CDR3 is TGTGCCAGCAGCTTAGACACAGACACAGATACGCAGTATTTT. This gives the protein CASSLDTDTDTQYF.